This TCR beta chain was sequenced for a study of technical replicates of blood from several donors. The V gene lost 8 bases and the J gene lost 2 bases, with 18 bases spanning the gap. This CDR3 region has 15 residues. Per germline, CDR1 MDHEN and CDR2 SYDVKM. Clones were read by immunoSEQ multiplex PCR, and TCRdb kept only the in-frame ones, dropping some. This sample has about 75,000 clones, with roughly 90% found just once. The V call is TRBV28, the J call TRBJ1-2; perhaps TRBD1 as D (6 bases). The receptor was derived from a human donor in good health. Sequenced sample: T cells isolated from PBMCs. CDR3 amino acids: CASANGGLLNYGYTF. Written as DNA, the CDR3 is TGTGCCAGCGCCAATGGGGGCCTACTAAACTATGGCTACACCTTC.